This TCR beta chain derives from a study of blood T cell repertoires in COVID-19. Overall study: COVID-19 samples from acute and convalescent phases originated in the United States, Italy and Spain. The cDNA or gDNA used as material had been derived from T cells, B-cell-depleted T cells, or PBMCs.

Study processing details: Nucleated cell counts were estimated from reference gene primer amplification. TCRdb keeps only in-frame clones here, not all; method: immunoSEQ multiplex PCR. V and J calls and clone size are given by that table; D and trimming were obtained from the DNA. Among roughly 130,000 clones listed, roughly 85% were seen once. The CDR3 is 14 residues long. V was pared by 7 bases and J by 5 bases, with 5 bases of the junction left unmatched. Germline V gene lookup returns CDR1 MNHEY and CDR2 SVGEGT. Input material: peripheral blood. The clonotype was recovered from a man aged 35 to 55 with acute or convalescent COVID-19. The chain joins TRBV6-2 or TRBV6-3 to TRBJ1-5, with 10 nucleotides matching TRBD1. CDR3 in amino acids: CASNPTGGYQPQHF. The CDR3 DNA is TGTGCCAGCAACCCGACAGGGGGCTATCAGCCCCAGCATTTT.